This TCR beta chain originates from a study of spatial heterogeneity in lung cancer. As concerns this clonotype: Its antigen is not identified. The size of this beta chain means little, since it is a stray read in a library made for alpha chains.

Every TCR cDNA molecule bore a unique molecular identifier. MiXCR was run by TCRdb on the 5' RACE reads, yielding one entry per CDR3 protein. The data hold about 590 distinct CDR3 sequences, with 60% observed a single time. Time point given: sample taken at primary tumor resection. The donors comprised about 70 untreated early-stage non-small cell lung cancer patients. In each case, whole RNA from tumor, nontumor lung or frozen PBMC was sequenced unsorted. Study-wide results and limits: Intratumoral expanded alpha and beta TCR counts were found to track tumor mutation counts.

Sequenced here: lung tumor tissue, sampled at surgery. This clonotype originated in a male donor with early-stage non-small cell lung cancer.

This CDR3 reads CASSIRDNYGYTF. CDR3 nucleotide sequence: TGTGCCAGTAGTATCCGGGACAACTATGGCTACACCTTC. The chain couples TRBV19 to TRBJ1-2, with a possible D match to TRBD1 (5 bases). The CDR3 loop spans 13 amino acids. Germline V gives CDR1 LNHDA, CDR2 SQIVND (reference sequence). The V end was cut by 3 bases, the J end by 2 bases, with 7 bases between. The variable domain in full, completed from reference TRBV19 and TRBJ1-2, reads DGGITQSPKYLFRKEGQNVTLSCEQNLNHDAMYWYRQDPGQGLRLIYYSQIVNDFQKGDIAEGYSVSREKKESFPLTVTSAQKNPTAFYLCASSIRDNYGYTFGSGTRLTVV.